This is a list of T cell receptor beta chains from one sample in a study of chemoradiotherapy in HPV16-positive cancers. Libraries were prepared by immunoSEQ multiplex PCR; TCRdb keeps only in-frame clonotypes and omits some of them. The sample contains approximately 3,100 clones, about 88% of which appear only once. The sample consisted of tumor tissue, taken from a patient who underwent chemoradiotherapy. The receptors were sampled from a human donor with HPV-associated anogenital cancer. The CDR3 runs from the conserved cysteine through the conserved F or W. Each record gives: D gene, clone size, V gene, J gene, CDR3 protein, CDR3 DNA. A D gene is named only where the DNA matches it firmly. Part of the rows lack a size; the others show once, few, many or a class for expanded clones.

TRBD1,-,TRBV6-5,TRBJ2-3,CASSYLGQSTDTQYF,TGTGCCAGCAGTTACTTGGGACAGAGCACAGATACGCAGTATTTT
-,-,TRBV12-1,TRBJ1-2,CASSFAQTNDGYTF,TGTGCCAGCAGCTTTGCCCAAACCAATGATGGCTACACCTTC
-,-,TRBV27,TRBJ2-7,CASSFGTANSYEQYF,TGTGCCAGCAGTTTCGGGACGGCGAATTCCTACGAGCAGTACTTC
-,-,TRBV18,TRBJ1-2,CASSPAGQSNYGYTF,TGTGCCAGCTCACCGGCGGGCCAATCTAACTATGGCTACACCTTC
-,-,TRBV28,TRBJ2-7,CASSLFRGGYEQYF,TGTGCCAGCAGTTTATTCAGGGGCGGTTACGAGCAGTACTTC
TRBD1,-,TRBV10-3,TRBJ2-3,CAISTGQGTGTQYF,TGTGCCATCAGTACCGGACAGGGTACTGGTACGCAGTATTTT
TRBD1,-,TRBV28,TRBJ2-1,CASSRTGDDYNEQFF,TGTGCCAGCAGTCGGACAGGGGATGACTACAATGAGCAGTTCTTC
-,-,TRBV27,TRBJ2-6,CASSTSSGANVLTF,TGTGCCAGCAGCACCTCCTCTGGGGCCAACGTCCTGACTTTC
-,-,TRBV29-1,TRBJ2-6,CSVMTPSSGANVLTF,TGCAGCGTCATGACTCCTAGCTCTGGGGCCAACGTCCTGACTTTC
-,few,TRBV6-1,TRBJ1-1,CASTWGIGAFF,TGTGCCAGCACCTGGGGGATTGGAGCTTTCTTT
TRBD2,-,TRBV30,TRBJ2-1,CACSTSGRSGEQFF,TGTGCCTGCTCGACTAGCGGGAGGTCGGGTGAGCAGTTCTTC
-,once,TRBV19,TRBJ2-7,CATPSRRYKRGLCYEQYF,TGTGCCACCCCGAGCCGACGATATAAGAGAGGGCTCTGCTACGAGCAGTACTTC
-,-,TRBV5-5,TRBJ2-7,CASSLDFIQVGEQYF,TGTGCCAGCAGCTTGGATTTTATACAGGTGGGCGAGCAGTACTTC
-,-,TRBV19,TRBJ2-3,CATGADTQYF,TGTGCCACAGGGGCGGATACGCAGTATTTT
TRBD1,-,TRBV5-1,TRBJ2-7,CASSLGRSGQGVYEQYF,TGCGCCAGCAGCTTGGGGCGCTCGGGACAGGGAGTTTACGAGCAGTACTTC
TRBD2,-,TRBV6-4,TRBJ2-3,CASSAPLAGGADTQYF,TGTGCCAGCAGTGCCCCCTTAGCGGGAGGTGCAGATACGCAGTATTTT
-,-,TRBV5-1,TRBJ2-1,CASSLGQSYNEQFF,TGCGCCAGCAGCTTGGGCCAGTCCTACAATGAGCAGTTCTTC
-,-,TRBV7-9,TRBJ2-1,CASSTTHHIYNEQFF,TGTGCCAGCAGCACGACTCATCATATTTACAATGAGCAGTTCTTC
-,few,TRBV15,TRBJ2-5,CATSREFGGSSIQYF,TGTGCCACCAGCAGAGAATTTGGGGGCAGCTCGATCCAGTACTTC
-,-,TRBV11-3,TRBJ2-3,CASSPRGTTDTQYF,TGTGCCAGCAGCCCCCGGGGGACCACAGATACGCAGTATTTT
-,-,TRBV5-8,TRBJ1-1,CASSLVWGSTEAFF,TGTGCCAGCAGCTTGGTGTGGGGCAGCACTGAAGCTTTCTTT
TRBD2,few,TRBV5-8,TRBJ2-7,CASSSREGRPLEEQYF,TGTGCCAGCAGCTCGAGGGAGGGCCGCCCTTTGGAGGAGCAGTACTTC
TRBD2,-,TRBV27,TRBJ2-1,CASALSGLAFGNEQFF,TGTGCCAGCGCCTTATCTGGACTAGCTTTCGGCAATGAGCAGTTCTTC
-,-,TRBV14,TRBJ2-1,CASSPWGLNEQFF,TGTGCCAGCAGCCCCTGGGGGCTCAATGAGCAGTTCTTC
-,-,TRBV29-1,TRBJ2-1,CSVGGIAINNEQFF,TGCAGCGTTGGTGGGATAGCGATTAACAATGAGCAGTTCTTC
TRBD1,-,TRBV5-1,TRBJ1-4,CASSPQGVGEKLFF,TGCGCCAGCAGCCCACAGGGGGTCGGCGAAAAACTGTTTTTT
-,-,TRBV5-4,TRBJ1-1,CASSLGVAAFF,TGTGCCAGCAGCTTGGGCGTCGCAGCTTTCTTT
-,-,TRBV11-3,TRBJ2-2,CASSPGVGGAGYAGELFF,TGTGCCAGCAGCCCGGGAGTTGGGGGCGCGGGATACGCCGGGGAGCTGTTTTTT